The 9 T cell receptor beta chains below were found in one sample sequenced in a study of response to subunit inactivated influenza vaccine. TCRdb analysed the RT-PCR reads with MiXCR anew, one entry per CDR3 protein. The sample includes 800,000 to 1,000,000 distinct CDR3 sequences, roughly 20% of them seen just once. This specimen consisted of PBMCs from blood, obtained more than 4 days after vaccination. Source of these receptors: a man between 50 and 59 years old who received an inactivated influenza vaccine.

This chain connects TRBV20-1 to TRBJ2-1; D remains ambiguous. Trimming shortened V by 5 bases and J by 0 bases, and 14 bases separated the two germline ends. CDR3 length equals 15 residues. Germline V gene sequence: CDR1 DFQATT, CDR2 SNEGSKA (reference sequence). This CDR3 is CSAASVLSSYNEQFF. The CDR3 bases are TGCAGTGCTGCCTCAGTTCTTAGCTCCTACAATGAGCAGTTCTTC.

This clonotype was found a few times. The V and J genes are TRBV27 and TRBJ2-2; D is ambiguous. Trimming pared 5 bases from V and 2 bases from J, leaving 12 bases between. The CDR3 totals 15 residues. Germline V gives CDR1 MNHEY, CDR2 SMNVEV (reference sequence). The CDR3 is CASSNVRENTGELFF. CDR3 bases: TGTGCCAGCAGTAATGTAAGGGAAAACACCGGGGAGCTGTTTTTT.

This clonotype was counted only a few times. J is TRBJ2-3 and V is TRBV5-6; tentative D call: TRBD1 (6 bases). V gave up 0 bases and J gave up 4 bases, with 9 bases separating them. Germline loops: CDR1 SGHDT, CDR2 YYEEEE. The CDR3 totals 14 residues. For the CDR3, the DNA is TGTGCCAGCAGCTTGGGACAGGATCCAGATACGCAGTATTTT. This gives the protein CASSLGQDPDTQYF. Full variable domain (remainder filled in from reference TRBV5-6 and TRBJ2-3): DAGVTQSPTHLIKTRGQQVTLRCSPKSGHDTVSWYQQALGQGPQFIFQYYEEEERQRGNFPDRFSGHQFPNYSSELNVNALLLGDSALYLCASSLGQDPDTQYFGPGTRLTVL.

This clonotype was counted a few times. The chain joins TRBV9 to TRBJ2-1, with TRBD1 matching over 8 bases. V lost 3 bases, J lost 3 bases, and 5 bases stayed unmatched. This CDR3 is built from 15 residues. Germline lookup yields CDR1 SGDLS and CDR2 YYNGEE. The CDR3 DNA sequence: TGTGCCAGCAGCGGACGACAGGGGCTCTACAATGAGCAGTTCTTC. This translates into CASSGRQGLYNEQFF.

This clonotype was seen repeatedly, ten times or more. CDR3 nucleotide sequence: TGCAGCGCTTGGACAGGGAACTACGAGCAGTACTTC. It translates to CSAWTGNYEQYF. The gene calls are TRBV29-1 and TRBJ2-7, with 8 bases aligning to TRBD1. The germline V gene encodes CDR1 SQVTM and CDR2 ANQGSEA. With V trimmed by 7 bases and J by 3 bases, 5 bases remained unmatched. There are 12 residues in the CDR3.

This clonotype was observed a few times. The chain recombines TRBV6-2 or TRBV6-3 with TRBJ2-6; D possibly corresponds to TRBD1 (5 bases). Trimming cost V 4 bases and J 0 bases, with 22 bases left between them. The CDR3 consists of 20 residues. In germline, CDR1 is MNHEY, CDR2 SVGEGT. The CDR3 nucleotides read TGTGCCAGCAGTTGGCCACGGTCCGTGGACATTCTCTCTGGGGCCAACGTCCTGACTTTC. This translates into CASSWPRSVDILSGANVLTF.

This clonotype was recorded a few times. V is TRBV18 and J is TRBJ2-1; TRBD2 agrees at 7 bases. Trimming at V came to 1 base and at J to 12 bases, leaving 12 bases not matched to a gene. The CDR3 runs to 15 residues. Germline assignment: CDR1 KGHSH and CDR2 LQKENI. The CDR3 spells CASSPQDSGWPVQFF. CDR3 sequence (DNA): TGTGCCAGCTCACCACAGGATAGCGGGTGGCCGGTGCAGTTCTTC.

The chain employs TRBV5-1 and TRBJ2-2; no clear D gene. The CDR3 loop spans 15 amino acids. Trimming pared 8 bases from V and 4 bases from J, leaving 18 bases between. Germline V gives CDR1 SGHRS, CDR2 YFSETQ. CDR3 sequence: CASQDFTSGTGELFF. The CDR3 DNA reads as TGCGCCAGTCAAGACTTTACTTCCGGCACCGGGGAGCTGTTTTTT.

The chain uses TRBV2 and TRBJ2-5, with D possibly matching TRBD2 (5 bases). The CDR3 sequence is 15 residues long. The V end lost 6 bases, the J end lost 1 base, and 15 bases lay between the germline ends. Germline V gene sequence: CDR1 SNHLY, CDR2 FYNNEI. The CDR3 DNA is TGTGCCAGCAGGTGGAAGGGCAGCGGCCAAGAGACCCAGTACTTC. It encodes CASRWKGSGQETQYF. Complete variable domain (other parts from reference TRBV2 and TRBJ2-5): EPEVTQTPSHQVTQMGQEVILRCVPISNHLYFYWYRQILGQKVEFLVSFYNNEISEKSEIFDDQFSVERPDGSNFTLKIRSTKLEDSAMYFCASRWKGSGQETQYFGPGTRLLVL.